Each of the 2 T cell receptor beta chains below was sequenced from the same sample in a study of cytomegalovirus exposure and HLA in healthy donors. The PCR used 60 Vbeta and 13 Jbeta primers. Assay: immunoSEQ multiplex PCR; the TCRdb copy retains only in-frame clones and omits some. The sample features roughly 82,000 clones, with approximately 1.5% in its top ten. The sequencing input was PBMCs. Receptors were obtained from a woman aged 55-69 years in good health and CMV-seronegative.

The J gene is TRBJ2-2, the V gene TRBV19; a possible D gene is TRBD2 (6 bases). With 3 bases removed from V and 5 bases from J, the gap between germline ends came to 13 bases. Germline V lookup: CDR1 LNHDA, CDR2 SQIVND (reference sequence). This CDR3 has 15 amino acids. CDR3 sequence (DNA): TGTGCCAGTAGTATTCTCGGGAGCGGAACCGGGGAGCTGTTTTTT. This gives the protein CASSILGSGTGELFF.

The V gene is TRBV28, the J gene TRBJ1-2; tentative D call: TRBD1 (6 bases). CDR3 length: 12 residues. V lost 7 bases to trimming and J lost 8 bases, with 14 bases between them. Germline V gene lookup returns CDR1 MDHEN and CDR2 SYDVKM. The CDR3 reads CASKLQGGGYTF. CDR3 coding DNA: TGTGCCAGCAAACTACAGGGAGGGGGCTACACCTTC.